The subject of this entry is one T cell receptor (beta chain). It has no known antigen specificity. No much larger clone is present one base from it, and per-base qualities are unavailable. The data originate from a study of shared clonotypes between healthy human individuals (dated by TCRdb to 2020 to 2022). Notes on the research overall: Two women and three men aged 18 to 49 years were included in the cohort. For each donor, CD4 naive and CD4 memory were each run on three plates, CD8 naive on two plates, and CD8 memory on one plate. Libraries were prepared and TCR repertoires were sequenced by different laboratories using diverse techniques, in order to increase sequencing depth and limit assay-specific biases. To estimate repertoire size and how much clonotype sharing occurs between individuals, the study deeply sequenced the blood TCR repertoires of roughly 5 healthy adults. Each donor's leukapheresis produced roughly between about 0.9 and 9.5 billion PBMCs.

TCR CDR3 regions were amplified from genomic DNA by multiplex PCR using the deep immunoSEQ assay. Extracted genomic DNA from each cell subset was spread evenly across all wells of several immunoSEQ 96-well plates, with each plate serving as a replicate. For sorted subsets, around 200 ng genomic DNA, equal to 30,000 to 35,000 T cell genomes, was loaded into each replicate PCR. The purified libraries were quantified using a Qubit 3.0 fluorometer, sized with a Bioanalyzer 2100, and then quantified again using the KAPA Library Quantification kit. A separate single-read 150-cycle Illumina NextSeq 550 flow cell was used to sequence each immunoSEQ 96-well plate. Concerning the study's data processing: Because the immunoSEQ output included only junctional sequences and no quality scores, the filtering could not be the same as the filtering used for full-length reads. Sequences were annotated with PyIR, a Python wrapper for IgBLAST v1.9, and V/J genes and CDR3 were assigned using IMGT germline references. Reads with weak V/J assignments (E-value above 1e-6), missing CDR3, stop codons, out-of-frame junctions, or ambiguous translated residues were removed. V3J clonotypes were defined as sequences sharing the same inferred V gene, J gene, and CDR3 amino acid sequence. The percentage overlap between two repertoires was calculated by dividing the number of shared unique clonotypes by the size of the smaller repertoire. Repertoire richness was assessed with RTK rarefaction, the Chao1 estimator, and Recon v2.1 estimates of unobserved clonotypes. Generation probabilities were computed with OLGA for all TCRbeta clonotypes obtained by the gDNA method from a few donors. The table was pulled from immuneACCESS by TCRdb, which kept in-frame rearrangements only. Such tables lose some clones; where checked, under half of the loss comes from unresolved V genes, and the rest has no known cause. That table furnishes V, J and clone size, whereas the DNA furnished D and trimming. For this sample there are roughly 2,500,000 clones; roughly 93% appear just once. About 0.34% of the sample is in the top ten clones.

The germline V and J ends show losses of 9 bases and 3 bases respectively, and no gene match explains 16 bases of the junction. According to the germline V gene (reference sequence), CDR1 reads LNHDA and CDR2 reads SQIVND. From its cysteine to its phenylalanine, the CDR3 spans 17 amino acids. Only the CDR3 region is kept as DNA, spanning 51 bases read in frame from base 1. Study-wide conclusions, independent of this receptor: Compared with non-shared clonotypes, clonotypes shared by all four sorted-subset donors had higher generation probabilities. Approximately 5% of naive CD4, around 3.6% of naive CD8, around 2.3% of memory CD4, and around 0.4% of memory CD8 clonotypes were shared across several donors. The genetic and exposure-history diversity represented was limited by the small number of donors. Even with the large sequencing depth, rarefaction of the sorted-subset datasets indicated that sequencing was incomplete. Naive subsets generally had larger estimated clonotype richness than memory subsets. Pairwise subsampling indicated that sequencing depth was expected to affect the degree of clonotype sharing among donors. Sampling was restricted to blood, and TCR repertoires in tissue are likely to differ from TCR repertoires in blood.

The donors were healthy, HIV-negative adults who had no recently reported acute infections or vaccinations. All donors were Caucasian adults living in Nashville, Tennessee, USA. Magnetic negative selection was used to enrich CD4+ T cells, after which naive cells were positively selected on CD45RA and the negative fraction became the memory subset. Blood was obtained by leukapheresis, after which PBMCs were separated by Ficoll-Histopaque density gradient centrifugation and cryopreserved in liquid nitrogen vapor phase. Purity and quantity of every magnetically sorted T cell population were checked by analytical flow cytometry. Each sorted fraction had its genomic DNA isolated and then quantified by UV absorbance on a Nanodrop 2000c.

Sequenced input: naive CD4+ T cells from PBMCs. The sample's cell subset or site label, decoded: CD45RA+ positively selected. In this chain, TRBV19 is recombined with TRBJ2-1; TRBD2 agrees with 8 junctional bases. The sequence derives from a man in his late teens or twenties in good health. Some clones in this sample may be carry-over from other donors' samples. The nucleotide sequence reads TGTGCCAGCCAATCCGACCCGGGACTAGTCCTCTACAATGAGCAGTTCTTC. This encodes CASQSDPGLVLYNEQFF. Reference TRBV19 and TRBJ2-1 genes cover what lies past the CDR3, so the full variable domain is DGGITQSPKYLFRKEGQNVTLSCEQNLNHDAMYWYRQDPGQGLRLIYYSQIVNDFQKGDIAEGYSVSREKKESFPLTVTSAQKNPTAFYLCASQSDPGLVLYNEQFFGPGTRLTVL.